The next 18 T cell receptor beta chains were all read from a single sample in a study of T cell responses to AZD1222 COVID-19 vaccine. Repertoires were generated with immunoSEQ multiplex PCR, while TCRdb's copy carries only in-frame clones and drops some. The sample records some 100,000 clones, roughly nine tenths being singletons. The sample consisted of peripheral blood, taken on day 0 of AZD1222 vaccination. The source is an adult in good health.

CDR3 DNA sequence: TGCGCCAGCAGCTGGGCCGGCGGGGAAGCTTTCTTT. This gives the protein CASSWAGGEAFF. V and J are TRBV5-1 and TRBJ1-1; D gene ambiguous. The length of the CDR3 is 12 residues. The germline V gene has CDR1 SGHRS and CDR2 YFSETQ. The V end lost 3 bases, the J end lost 8 bases, and 11 bases lay between the germline ends.

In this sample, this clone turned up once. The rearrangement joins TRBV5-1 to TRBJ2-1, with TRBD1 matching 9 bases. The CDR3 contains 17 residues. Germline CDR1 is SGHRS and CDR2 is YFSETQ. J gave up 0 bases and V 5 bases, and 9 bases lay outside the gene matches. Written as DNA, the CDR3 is TGCGCCAGCAGGAAGACAGGGGGTCGGAGCTCCTACAATGAGCAGTTCTTC. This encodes CASRKTGGRSSYNEQFF.

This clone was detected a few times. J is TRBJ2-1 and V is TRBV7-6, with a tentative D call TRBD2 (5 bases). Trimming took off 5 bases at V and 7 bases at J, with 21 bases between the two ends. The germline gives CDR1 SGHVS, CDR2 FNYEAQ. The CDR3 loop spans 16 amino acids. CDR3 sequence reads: CASSPTSSLKDNEQFF. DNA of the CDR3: TGTGCCAGCAGCCCCACTAGTTCACTTAAGGATAATGAGCAGTTCTTC. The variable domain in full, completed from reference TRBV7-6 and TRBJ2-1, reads GAGVSQSPRYKVTKRGQDVALRCDPISGHVSLYWYRQALGQGPEFLTYFNYEAQQDKSGLPNDRFSAERPEGSISTLTIQRTEQRDSAMYRCASSPTSSLKDNEQFFGPGTRLTVL.

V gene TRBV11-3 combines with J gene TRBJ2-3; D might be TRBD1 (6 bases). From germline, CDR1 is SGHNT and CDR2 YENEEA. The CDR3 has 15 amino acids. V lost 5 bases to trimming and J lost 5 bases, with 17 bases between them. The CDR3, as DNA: TGTGCCAGCAGCCTGAGACCTTACAGGGAAGATACGCAGTATTTT. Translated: CASSLRPYREDTQYF.

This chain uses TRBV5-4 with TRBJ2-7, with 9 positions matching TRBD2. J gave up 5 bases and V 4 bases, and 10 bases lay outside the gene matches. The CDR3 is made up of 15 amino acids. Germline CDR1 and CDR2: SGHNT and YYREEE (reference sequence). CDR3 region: CASSQSAGGADEQYF. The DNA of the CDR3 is TGTGCCAGCAGCCAGTCAGCGGGGGGCGCCGACGAGCAGTACTTC. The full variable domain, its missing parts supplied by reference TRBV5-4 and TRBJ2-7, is ETGVTQSPTHLIKTRGQQVTLRCSSQSGHNTVSWYQQALGQGPQFIFQYYREEENGRGNFPPRFSGLQFPNYSSELNVNALELDDSALYLCASSQSAGGADEQYFGPGTRLTVT.

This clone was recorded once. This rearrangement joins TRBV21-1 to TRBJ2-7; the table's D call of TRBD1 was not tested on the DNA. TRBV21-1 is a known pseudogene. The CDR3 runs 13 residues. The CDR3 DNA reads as TGTGCCAGCAGCTGGACAGGCCTCTACGAGCAGTACTTC. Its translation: CASSWTGLYEQYF.

DNA of the CDR3: TGTGCCACTAACAGGGGACACGGGGAGACCCAGTACTTC. This encodes CATNRGHGETQYF. This chain uses TRBV28 with TRBJ2-5; 7 bases match TRBD1. The ends lost 10 bases at V and 5 bases at J; junction bases unmatched: 10. Looked up from germline, CDR1 is MDHEN and CDR2 is SYDVKM. The CDR3 runs to 13 residues.

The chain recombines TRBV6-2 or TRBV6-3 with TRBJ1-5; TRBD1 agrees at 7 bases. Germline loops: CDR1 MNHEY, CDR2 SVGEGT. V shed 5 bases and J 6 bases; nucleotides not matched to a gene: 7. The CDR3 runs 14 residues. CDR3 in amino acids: CASSQTGVAQPQHF. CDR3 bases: TGTGCCAGCAGTCAAACAGGGGTGGCTCAGCCCCAGCATTTT.

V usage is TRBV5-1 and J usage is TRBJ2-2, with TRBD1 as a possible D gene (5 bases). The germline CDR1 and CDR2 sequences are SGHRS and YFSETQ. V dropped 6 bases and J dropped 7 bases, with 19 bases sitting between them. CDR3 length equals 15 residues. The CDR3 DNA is TGCGCCAGCACATCCGGCTCCAGGGAAAACGGGGAGCTGTTTTTT. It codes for CASTSGSRENGELFF.

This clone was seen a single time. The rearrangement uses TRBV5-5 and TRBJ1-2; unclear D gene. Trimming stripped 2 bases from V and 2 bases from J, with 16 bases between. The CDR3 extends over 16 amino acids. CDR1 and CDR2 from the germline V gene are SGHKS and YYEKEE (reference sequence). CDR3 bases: TGTGCCAGCAGCTTTTCGGTGTCGGTCAGCAACTATGGCTACACCTTC. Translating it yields CASSFSVSVSNYGYTF.

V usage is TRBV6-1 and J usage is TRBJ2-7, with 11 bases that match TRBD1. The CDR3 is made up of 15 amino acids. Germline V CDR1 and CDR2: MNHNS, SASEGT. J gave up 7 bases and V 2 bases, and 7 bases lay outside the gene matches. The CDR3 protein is CASSEPGQGAREQYF. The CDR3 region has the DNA TGTGCCAGCAGTGAACCTGGACAGGGGGCGAGGGAGCAGTACTTC.

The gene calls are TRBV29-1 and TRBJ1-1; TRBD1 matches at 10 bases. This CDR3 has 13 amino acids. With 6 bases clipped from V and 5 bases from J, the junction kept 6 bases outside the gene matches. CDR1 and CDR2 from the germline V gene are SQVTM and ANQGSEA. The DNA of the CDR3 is TGCAGCGTCTTCGGGACAGGGGAAACTGAAGCTTTCTTT. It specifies CSVFGTGETEAFF.

The CDR3: CASSVLTDTQYF. In nucleotides, the CDR3 is TGTGCCAGCAGCGTACTGACAGATACGCAGTATTTT. The chain recombines TRBV6-5 with TRBJ2-3; D ambiguous. The CDR3 totals 12 residues. Trimming removed 6 bases at V and 3 bases at J, with 7 bases between. Germline assignment: CDR1 MNHEY and CDR2 SVGAGI.

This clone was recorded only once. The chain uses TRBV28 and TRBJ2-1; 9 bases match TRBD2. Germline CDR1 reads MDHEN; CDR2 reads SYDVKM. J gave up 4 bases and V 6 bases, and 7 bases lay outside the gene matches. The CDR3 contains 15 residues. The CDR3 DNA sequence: TGTGCCAGCAGCCCCGGGACTAGCCGTTACAATGAGCAGTTCTTC. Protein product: CASSPGTSRYNEQFF.

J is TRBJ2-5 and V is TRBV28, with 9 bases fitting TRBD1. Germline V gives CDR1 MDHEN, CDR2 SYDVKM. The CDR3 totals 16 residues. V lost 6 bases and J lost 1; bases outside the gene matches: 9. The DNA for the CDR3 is TGTGCCAGCAGGGAGGGGCCGGGACAGGGCCAAGAGACCCAGTACTTC. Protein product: CASREGPGQGQETQYF.

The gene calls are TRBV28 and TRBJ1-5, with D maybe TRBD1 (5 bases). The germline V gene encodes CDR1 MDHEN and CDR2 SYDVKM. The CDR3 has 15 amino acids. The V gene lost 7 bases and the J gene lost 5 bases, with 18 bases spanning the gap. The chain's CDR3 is CASKRGREGHQPQHF. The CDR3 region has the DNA TGTGCCAGCAAACGCGGCAGGGAGGGCCATCAGCCCCAGCATTTT.

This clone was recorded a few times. The CDR3 sequence: CASSLQGGPYEQYF. The CDR3 bases are TGTGCCAGCAGCTTGCAGGGGGGACCCTACGAGCAGTACTTC. The chain recombines TRBV7-2 with TRBJ2-7; TRBD1 is a possible D gene (7 bases). The germline CDR1 and CDR2 sequences are SGHTA and FQGNSA. The ends were cut back, 3 bases at V and 2 bases at J, with 11 bases in the middle. This CDR3 has 14 residues.

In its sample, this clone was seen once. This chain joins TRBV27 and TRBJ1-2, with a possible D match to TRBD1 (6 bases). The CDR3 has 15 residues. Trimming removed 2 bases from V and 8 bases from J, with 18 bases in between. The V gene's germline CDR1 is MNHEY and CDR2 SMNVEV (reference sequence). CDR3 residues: CASSLHPTGRLGYTF. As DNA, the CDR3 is TGTGCCAGCAGTTTACACCCGACAGGTCGCTTGGGCTACACCTTC.